This TCR beta chain came from a study of blood T cell repertoires in COVID-19 (TCRdb year 2020). Regarding the complete study: The collaborator samples originated in the United States, Italy and Spain and spanned the acute and convalescent phases of COVID-19. The prospective study material was composed of cDNA or gDNA derived from T cells, B-cell-depleted T cells, or PBMCs. Deeply sampled blood TCRbeta repertoires from subjects exposed to, actively infected with, or recovered from COVID-19 were included in the dataset. The repertoires were released in a freely available public database meant as a resource for research on the immune response to SARS-CoV-2. The samples were drawn from two sources: the first 160 participants of the ongoing ImmuneRACE study, and 1,000 to 1,500 subjects contributed by 6 global collaborators. A de-identified subject ID, COVID-19 status, age in years and sex were almost always included in the sample metadata. HLA class I and class II types, where available, came from metadata supplied by the sample provider rather than from assay-based typing.

TCRbeta CDR3 regions were amplified from genomic DNA by means of the immunoSEQ Assay, a bias-controlled multiplex PCR. The source study handled its data this way. Nucleated cell counts per sample were estimated from amplification of reference gene primers within the assay. To quantify the absolute abundance of each unique TCRbeta CDR3 rearrangement, sequence reads were collapsed and filtered. For each sample, productive Simpson clonality was calculated as the square root of Simpson's diversity index over productive rearrangements. This is the immuneACCESS table as TCRdb keeps it, with only in-frame sequences that have V and J called. A part of the clones is gone; compared with another copy, unresolved V genes explain less than half, and the rest is unexplained. V, J and clone size are those of that table, while D and trimming were read from the DNA. This sample holds tens of thousands of clones; under 85% were observed only once. The ten largest make up around 29% of the sample.

The collaborating institutions used their own protocols to collect whole blood in K2EDTA tubes. For TCRbeta analysis, collaborator samples were shipped as frozen whole blood, as isolated PBMCs, or as DNA extracted from either sample type. In the case of this clone: No antigen is known for it. No much larger clone exists at a distance of one base, and base qualities are not known.

The full study reports these points: The quantity of clinical and demographic metadata differed by source and by participant and was supplied without curation.

CDR1 is given as SGHRS and CDR2 as YFSETQ, both from the germline V gene. V loses 2 bases at its end and J loses 7 bases; junction bases beyond the gene matches: 7. The CDR3 covers 15 residues, taking in both the cysteine and the phenylalanine. Just CDR3 DNA is preserved here, 45 bases in frame from base 1. This receptor was taken from a woman of 80 years or more with acute or convalescent COVID-19. The chain links TRBV5-1 with TRBJ2-1, and 9 junction bases match TRBD2. Sequenced: peripheral blood. The sequence in DNA is TGCGCCAGCAGCTTATTAGCGGGAGCGGGGAATGAGCAGTTCTTC. This gives the protein CASSLLAGAGNEQFF.